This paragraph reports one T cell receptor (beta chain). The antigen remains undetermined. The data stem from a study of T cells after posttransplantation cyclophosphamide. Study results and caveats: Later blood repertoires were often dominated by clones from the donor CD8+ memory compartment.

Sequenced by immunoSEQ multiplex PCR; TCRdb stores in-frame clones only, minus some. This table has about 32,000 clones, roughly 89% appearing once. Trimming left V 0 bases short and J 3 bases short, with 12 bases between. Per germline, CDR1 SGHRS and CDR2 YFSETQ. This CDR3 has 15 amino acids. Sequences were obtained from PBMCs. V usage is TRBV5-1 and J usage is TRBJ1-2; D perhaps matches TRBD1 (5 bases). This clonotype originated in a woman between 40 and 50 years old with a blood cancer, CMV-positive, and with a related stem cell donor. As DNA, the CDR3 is TGCGCCAGCAGCTTGGGCGGACAACTGGACTATGGCTACACCTTC. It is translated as CASSLGGQLDYGYTF. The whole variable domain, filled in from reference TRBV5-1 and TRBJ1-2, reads KAGVTQTPRYLIKTRGQQVTLSCSPISGHRSVSWYQQTPGQGLQFLFEYFSETQRNKGNFPGRFSGRQFSNSRSEMNVSTLELGDSALYLCASSLGGQLDYGYTFGSGTRLTVV.